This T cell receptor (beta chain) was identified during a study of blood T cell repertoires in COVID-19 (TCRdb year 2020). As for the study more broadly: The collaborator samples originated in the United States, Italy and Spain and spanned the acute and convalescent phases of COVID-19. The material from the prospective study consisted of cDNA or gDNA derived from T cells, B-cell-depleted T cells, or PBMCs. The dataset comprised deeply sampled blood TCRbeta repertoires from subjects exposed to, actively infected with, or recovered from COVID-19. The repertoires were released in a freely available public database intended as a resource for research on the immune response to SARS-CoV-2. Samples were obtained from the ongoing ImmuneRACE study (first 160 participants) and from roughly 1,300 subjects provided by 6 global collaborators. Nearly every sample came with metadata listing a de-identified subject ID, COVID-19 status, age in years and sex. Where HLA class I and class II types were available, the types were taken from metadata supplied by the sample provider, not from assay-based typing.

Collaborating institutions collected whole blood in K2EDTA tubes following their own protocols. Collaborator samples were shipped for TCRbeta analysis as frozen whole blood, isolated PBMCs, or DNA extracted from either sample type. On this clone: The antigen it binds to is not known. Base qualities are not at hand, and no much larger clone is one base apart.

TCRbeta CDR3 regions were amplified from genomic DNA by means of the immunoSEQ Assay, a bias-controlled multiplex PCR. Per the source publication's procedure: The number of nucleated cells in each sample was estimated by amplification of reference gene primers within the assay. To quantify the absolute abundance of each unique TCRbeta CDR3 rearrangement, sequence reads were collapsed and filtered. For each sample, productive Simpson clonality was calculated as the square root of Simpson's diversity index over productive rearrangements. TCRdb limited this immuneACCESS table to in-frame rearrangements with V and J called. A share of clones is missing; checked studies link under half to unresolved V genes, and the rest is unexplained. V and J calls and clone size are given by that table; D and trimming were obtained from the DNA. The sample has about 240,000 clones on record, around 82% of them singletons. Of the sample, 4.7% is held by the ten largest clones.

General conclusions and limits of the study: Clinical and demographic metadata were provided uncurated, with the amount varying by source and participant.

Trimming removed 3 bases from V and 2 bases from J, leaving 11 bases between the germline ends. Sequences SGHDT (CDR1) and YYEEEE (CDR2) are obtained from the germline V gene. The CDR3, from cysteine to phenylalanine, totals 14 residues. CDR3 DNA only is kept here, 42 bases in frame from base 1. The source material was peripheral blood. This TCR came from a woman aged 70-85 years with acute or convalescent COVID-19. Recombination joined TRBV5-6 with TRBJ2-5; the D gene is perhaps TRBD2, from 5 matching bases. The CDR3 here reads CASSYRTGQETQYF. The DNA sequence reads TGTGCCAGCAGCTATCGAACGGGACAAGAGACCCAGTACTTC.